Shown below are 5 T cell receptor beta chains from a single sample sequenced in a study of shared clonotypes between healthy human individuals. Profiled with immunoSEQ multiplex PCR; TCRdb holds only in-frame clones, not every one. Altogether approximately 2.5 million clones are present, 85% to 95% being singletons, with the ten largest covering around 0.14%. Material: naive CD4+ T cells sorted from blood. The subset was: CD45RA+ positively selected. These receptors were collected from a young man in good health.

The chain has TRBV7-6 and TRBJ2-2; D is perhaps TRBD1 or TRBD2 (6 bases each). CDR1 is SGHVS, CDR2 FNYEAQ, per germline. This CDR3 has 16 residues. Trimming removed 1 base from V and 2 bases from J, with 11 bases in between. The CDR3 spells CASSLGGTPNTGELFF. The CDR3 bases are TGTGCCAGCAGCTTAGGCGGGACACCTAACACCGGGGAGCTGTTTTTT.

The genes are TRBV6-1 and TRBJ2-1; either TRBD1 or TRBD2 may supply D (5 bases each). Germline lookup yields CDR1 MNHNS and CDR2 SASEGT. This CDR3 is built from 15 residues. Between the trimmed V and J ends, which lost 3 bases and 12 bases, there was a span of 21 bases. The CDR3 protein is CASSDHRGRVGVQFF. For the CDR3, the DNA is TGTGCCAGCAGTGACCACCGGGGCCGAGTTGGTGTGCAGTTCTTC.

The chain carries TRBV6-5 and TRBJ1-1; a possible D gene is TRBD1 (6 bases). V shed 6 bases and J shed 7 bases, with 12 bases lying between them. The CDR3 runs to 12 residues. Germline CDR1 and CDR2: MNHEY and SVGAGI. The CDR3 protein is CASRRGGDEAFF. In DNA form, the CDR3 reads TGTGCCAGCAGGCGCGGGGGCGATGAAGCTTTCTTT.

The gene calls are TRBV5-1 and TRBJ2-1, with unresolved D. Germline values: CDR1 SGHRS, CDR2 YFSETQ. The CDR3 contains 13 residues. The V gene lost 3 bases and the J gene lost 8 bases, with 12 bases spanning the gap. CDR3 in amino acids: CASSSERAYEQFF. The CDR3, as DNA: TGCGCCAGCAGCTCAGAAAGGGCGTATGAGCAGTTCTTC.

The chain has TRBV6-6 and TRBJ2-2; D is possibly TRBD1 or TRBD2 (5 bases each). V shed 2 bases and J shed 9 bases, with 10 bases lying between them. From germline, CDR1 is MNHNY and CDR2 SVGAGI (reference sequence). The CDR3 has 13 amino acids. CDR3: CASSYLWGRELFF. The DNA of the CDR3 is TGTGCCAGCAGTTACCTCTGGGGGAGGGAGCTGTTTTTT.